The clone carrying this TCR beta chain occurred once. What it binds is unknown. The source of the sample is a study of vaccination effects on CD4 cells after COVID-19. Sequenced by immunoSEQ multiplex PCR; TCRdb stores in-frame clones only, minus some. This table holds about 68,000 clones, 75% to 90% found once. General study results and limits: Among infection- and vaccine-induced clones, marked clonal contraction occurred late after vaccination. The study enrolled few convalescent patients and sampled no early post-infection timepoints.

The length of the CDR3 is 12 residues. In germline, CDR1 is SGHRS, CDR2 YFSETQ. V lost 0 bases, J lost 4 bases, and 3 bases lay in between. Prior to sequencing, the ViraFEST assay stimulated PBMC with viral peptide pools, which expanded the antigen-specific CD4+ T cells. Following an approximately eleven-day culture, CD4+ T cells were purified. People in the vaccine group had not been infected with SARS-CoV-2 before, and their nucleocapsid antibodies were negative. This chain connects TRBV5-1 to TRBJ2-3; no definite D call. This receptor was taken from a human donor who received a COVID-19 vaccine. The sequencing here drew on CD4+ T cells from PBMCs cultured with SARS-CoV-2 spike peptides, taken before COVID-19 vaccination. The CDR3 here is CASSLVSDTQYF. The CDR3 DNA reads TGCGCCAGCAGCTTGGTCTCAGATACGCAGTATTTT.